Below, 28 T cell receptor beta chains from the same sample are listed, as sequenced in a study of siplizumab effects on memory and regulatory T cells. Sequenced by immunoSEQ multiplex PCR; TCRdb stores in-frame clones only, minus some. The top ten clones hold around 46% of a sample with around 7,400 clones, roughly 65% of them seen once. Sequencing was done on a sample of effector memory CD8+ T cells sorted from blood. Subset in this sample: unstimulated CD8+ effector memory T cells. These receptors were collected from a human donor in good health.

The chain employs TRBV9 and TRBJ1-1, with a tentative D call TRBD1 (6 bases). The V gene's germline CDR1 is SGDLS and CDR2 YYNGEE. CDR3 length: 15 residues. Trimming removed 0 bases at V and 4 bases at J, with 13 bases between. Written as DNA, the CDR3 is TGTGCCAGCAGCGTAGGTCAGGACAGCCGCACTGAAGCTTTCTTT. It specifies CASSVGQDSRTEAFF.

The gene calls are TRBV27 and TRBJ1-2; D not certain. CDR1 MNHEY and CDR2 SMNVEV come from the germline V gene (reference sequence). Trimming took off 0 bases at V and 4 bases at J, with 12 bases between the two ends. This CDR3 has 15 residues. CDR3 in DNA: TGTGCCAGCAGTTTATCTCCCCTCTCCCCCTATGGCTACACCTTC. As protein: CASSLSPLSPYGYTF.

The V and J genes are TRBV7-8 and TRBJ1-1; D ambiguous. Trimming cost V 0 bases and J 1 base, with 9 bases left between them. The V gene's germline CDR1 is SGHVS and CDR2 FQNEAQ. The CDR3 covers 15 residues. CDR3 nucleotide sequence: TGTGCCAGCAGCTTAGCCGGACGAGGGAACACTGAAGCTTTCTTT. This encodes CASSLAGRGNTEAFF.

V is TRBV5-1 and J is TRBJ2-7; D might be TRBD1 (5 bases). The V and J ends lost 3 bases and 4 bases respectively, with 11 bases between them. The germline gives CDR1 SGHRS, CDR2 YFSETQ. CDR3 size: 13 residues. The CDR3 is CASSWNYRYEQYF. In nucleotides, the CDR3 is TGCGCCAGCAGCTGGAATTACAGGTACGAGCAGTACTTC.

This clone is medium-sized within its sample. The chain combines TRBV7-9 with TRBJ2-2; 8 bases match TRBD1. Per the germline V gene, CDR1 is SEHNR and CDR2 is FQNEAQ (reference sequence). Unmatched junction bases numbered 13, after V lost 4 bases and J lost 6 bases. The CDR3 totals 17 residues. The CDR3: CASSSPDGRQGSGELFF. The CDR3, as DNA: TGTGCCAGCAGCTCCCCGGACGGAAGACAGGGGTCCGGGGAGCTGTTTTTT.

As DNA, the CDR3 is TGTGCCAGCAGCGGGGGACTCTCCAATGAGCAGTTCTTC. Translated, it gives CASSGGLSNEQFF. This sequence joins TRBV5-5 and TRBJ2-1, with a possible D match to TRBD2 (6 bases). Germline-derived CDR1 and CDR2 are SGHKS and YYEKEE (reference sequence). Between the trimmed V and J ends, which lost 4 bases and 6 bases, there was a span of 11 bases. This CDR3 region has 13 residues.

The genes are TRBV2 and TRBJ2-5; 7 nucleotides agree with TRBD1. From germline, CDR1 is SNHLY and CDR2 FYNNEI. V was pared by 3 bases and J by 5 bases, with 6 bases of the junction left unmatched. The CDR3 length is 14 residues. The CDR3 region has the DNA TGTGCCAGCAGTGACGGCAGGGGGATTGAGACCCAGTACTTC. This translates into CASSDGRGIETQYF.

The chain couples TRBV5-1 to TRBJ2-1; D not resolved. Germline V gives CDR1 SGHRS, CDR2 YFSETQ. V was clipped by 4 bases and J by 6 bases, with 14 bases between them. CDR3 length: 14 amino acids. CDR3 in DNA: TGCGCCAGCAGCGAGTCCAGGTCATCCAATGAGCAGTTCTTC. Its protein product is CASSESRSSNEQFF.

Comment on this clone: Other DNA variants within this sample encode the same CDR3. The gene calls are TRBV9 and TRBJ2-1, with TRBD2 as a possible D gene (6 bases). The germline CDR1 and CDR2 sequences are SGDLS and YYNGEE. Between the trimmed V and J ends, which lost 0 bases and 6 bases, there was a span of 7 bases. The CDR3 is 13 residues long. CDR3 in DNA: TGTGCCAGCAGCGTAGCCGGGGGCAATGAGCAGTTCTTC. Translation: CASSVAGGNEQFF.

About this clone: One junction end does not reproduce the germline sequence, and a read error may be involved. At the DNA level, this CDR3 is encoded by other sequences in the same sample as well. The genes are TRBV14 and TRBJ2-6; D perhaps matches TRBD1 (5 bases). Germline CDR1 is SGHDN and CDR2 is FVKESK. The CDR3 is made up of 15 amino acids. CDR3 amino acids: CASSQALSGANVLTF. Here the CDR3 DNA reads TGTGCCAGCAGCCAAGCGTTATCTGGGGCCAATGTCCTGACTTTC.

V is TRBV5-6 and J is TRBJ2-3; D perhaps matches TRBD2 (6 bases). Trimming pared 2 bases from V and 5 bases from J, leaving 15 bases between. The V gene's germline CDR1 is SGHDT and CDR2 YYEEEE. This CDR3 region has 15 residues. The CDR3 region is CASSFWDGGGDTQYF. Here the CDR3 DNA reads TGTGCCAGCAGCTTCTGGGACGGGGGTGGAGATACGCAGTATTTT.

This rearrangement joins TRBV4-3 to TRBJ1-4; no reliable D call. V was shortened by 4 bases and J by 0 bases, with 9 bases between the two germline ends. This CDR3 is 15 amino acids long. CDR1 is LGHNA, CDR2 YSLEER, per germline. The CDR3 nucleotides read TGCGCCAGCAGCCCCGACTTCGCAACTAATGAAAAACTGTTTTTT. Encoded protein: CASSPDFATNEKLFF.

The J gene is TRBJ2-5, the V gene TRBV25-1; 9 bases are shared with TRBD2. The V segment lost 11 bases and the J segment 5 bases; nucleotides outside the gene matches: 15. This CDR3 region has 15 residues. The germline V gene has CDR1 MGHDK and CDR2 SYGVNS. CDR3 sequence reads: CASLHSGSLRETQYF. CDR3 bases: TGTGCCTCGTTACATAGCGGGAGTCTCAGGGAGACCCAGTACTTC. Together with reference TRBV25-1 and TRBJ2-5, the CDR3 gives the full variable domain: EADIYQTPRYLVIGTGKKITLECSQTMGHDKMYWYQQDPGMELHLIHYSYGVNSTEKGDLSSESTVSRIRTEHFPLTLESARPSHTSQYLCASLHSGSLRETQYFGPGTRLLVL.

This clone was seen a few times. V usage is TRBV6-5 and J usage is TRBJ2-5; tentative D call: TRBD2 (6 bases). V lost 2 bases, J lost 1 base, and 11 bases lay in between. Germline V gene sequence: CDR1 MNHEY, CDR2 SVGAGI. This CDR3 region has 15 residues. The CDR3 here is CASSYLAGIQETQYF. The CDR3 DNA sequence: TGTGCCAGCAGTTACCTTGCGGGAATCCAAGAGACCCAGTACTTC.

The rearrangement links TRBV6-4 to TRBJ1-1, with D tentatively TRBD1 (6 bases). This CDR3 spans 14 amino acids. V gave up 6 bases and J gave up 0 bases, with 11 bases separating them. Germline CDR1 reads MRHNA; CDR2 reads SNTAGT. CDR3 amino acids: CASRSTGMNTEAFF. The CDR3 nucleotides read TGTGCCAGCAGATCGACAGGCATGAACACTGAAGCTTTCTTT.

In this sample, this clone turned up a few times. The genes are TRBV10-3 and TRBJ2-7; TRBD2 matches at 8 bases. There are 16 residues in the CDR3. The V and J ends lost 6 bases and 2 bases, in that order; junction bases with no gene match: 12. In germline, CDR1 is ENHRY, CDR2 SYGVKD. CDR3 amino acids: CAISPTTAGGTYEQYF. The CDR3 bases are TGTGCCATCAGCCCCACCACGGCGGGGGGAACCTACGAGCAGTACTTC.

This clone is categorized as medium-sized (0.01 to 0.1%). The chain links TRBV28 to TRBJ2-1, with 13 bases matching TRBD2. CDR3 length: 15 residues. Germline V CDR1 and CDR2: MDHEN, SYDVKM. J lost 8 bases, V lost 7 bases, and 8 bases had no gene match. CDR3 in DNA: TGTGCCAGCACCAACGGGACTAGCGGGACCCATGAGCAGTTCTTC. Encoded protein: CASTNGTSGTHEQFF.

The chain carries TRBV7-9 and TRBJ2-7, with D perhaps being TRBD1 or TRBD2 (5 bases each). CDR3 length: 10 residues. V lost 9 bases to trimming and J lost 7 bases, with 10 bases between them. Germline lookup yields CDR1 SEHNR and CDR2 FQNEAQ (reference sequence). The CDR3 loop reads CASGTGEQYF. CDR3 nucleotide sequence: TGTGCCAGTGGGACGGGGGAGCAGTACTTC.

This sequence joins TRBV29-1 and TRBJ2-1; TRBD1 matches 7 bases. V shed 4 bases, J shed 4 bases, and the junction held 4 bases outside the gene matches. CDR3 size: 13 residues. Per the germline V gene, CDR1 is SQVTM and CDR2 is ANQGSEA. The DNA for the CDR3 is TGCAGCGTTGGCAGGGGGACGTACAATGAGCAGTTCTTC. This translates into CSVGRGTYNEQFF.

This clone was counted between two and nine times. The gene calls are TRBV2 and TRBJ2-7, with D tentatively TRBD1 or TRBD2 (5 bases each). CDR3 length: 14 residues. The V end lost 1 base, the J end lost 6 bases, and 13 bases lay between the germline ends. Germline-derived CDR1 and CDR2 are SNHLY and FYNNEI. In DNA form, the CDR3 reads TGTGCCAGCAGTGAAGGGAATTTTGGGGGCGAGCAGTACTTC. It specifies CASSEGNFGGEQYF.

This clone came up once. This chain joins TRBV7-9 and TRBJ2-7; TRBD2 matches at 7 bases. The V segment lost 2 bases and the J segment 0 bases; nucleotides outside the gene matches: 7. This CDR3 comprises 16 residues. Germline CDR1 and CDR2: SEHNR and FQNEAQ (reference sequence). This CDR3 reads CASSLIGGSLSYEQYF. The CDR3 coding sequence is TGTGCCAGCAGCTTAATCGGCGGGAGCCTCTCCTACGAGCAGTACTTC.

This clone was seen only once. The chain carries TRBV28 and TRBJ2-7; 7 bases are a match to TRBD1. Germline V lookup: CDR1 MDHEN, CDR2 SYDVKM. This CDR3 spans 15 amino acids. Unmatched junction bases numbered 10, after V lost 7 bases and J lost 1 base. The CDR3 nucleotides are TGTGCCAGCAACTTTCCCGGGGACAGATCCTACGAGCAGTACTTC. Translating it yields CASNFPGDRSYEQYF.

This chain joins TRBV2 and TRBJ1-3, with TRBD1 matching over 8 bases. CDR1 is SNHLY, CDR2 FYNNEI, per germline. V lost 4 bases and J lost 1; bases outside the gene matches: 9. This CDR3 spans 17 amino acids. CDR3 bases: TGTGCCAGCAGTGCCCCTGGACAGGGAGAGTCTGGAAACACCATATATTTT. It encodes CASSAPGQGESGNTIYF.

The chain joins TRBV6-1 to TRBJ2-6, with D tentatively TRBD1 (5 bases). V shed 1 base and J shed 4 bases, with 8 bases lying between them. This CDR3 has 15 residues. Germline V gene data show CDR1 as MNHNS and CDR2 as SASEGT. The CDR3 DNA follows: TGTGCCAGCAGTGAAGAGGGGTCGGGGGCCAACGTCCTGACTTTC. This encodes CASSEEGSGANVLTF.

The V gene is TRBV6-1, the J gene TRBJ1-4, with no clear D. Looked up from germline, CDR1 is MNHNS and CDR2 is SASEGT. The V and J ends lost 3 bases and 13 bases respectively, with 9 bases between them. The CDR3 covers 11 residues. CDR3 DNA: TGTGCCAGCAGTGATGGGTGGAGACTGTTTTTT. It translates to CASSDGWRLFF.

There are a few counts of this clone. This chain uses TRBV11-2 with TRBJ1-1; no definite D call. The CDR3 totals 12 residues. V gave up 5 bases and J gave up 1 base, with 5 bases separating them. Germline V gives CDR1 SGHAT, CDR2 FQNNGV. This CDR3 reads CASSGSNTEAFF. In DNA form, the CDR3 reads TGTGCCAGCAGCGGTTCGAACACTGAAGCTTTCTTT.

Here the CDR3 reads CASSFEVGNTIYF. The CDR3 DNA reads as TGTGCCAGCAGCTTTGAAGTTGGAAACACCATATATTTT. The chain employs TRBV7-8 and TRBJ1-3, with unresolved D. The CDR3 extends over 13 amino acids. Trimming removed 3 bases from V and 3 bases from J, with 6 bases in between. Germline CDR1 reads SGHVS; CDR2 reads FQNEAQ.

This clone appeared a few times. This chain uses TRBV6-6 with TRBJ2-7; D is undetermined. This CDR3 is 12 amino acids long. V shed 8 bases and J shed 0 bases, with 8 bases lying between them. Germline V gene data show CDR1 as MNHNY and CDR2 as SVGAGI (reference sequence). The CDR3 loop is CASGFASYEQYF. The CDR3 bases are TGTGCCAGCGGGTTTGCCTCCTACGAGCAGTACTTC.